These 7 T cell receptor beta chains were sequenced from one sample in a study of T-cell memory formation after mild COVID-19 (TCRdb year 2021). Library creation used 5' RACE. Sequencing instrument: Illumina NovaSeq 6000. TCRdb's own reprocessing of the public reads used fastp at Q25 and MiXCR and kept productive beta chains. CDR3 protein sequences are deduplicated, and each keeps its most common genes and DNA. Here the sample has more than 450,000 distinct CDR3 sequences; about a sixth occur a single time. The leading ten clones occupy about 12% of the sample. Sequencing input: PBMCs or a T cell subset sorted from them (not recorded which). The receptors derive from an adult woman who had mild COVID-19 (a few samples of this study predate the infection). The sample titles of this study are shuffled in the database, so cell type and time point are left out; the donor was told from shared clones.

This clonotype occurred a few times. The gene calls are TRBV7-2 and TRBJ2-1, with 7 bases matching TRBD2. Unmatched junction bases numbered 8, after V lost 4 bases and J lost 5 bases. Germline V gene sequence: CDR1 SGHTA, CDR2 FQGNSA. CDR3 size: 15 residues. CDR3 protein: CASSSSPGTNNEQFF. The CDR3 region has the DNA TGTGCCAGCAGCTCTAGCCCCGGGACTAACAATGAGCAGTTCTTC.

The chain couples TRBV4-3 to TRBJ2-1; 8 bases are a match to TRBD2. Germline CDR1 reads LGHNA; CDR2 reads YSLEER. This CDR3 spans 17 amino acids. V shed 0 bases, J shed 0 bases, and the junction held 4 bases outside the gene matches. CDR3 residues: CASSQERLAGSYNEQFF. For the CDR3, the DNA is TGCGCCAGCAGCCAAGAGAGGCTAGCGGGCTCCTACAATGAGCAGTTCTTC.

This sequence joins TRBV12-3 or TRBV12-4 and TRBJ2-7; either TRBD1 or TRBD2 may fit D (5 bases each). V was cut by 2 bases and J by 2 bases, with 10 bases left in between. The CDR3 contains 14 residues. DNA for the CDR3: TGTGCCAGCAGTTTACGGCGAGGGGCCTACGAGCAGTACTTC. Residues: CASSLRRGAYEQYF.

Of note for this clonotype: The germline gene is not matched at one end of the junction; a read error may be the cause. The chain combines TRBV5-1 with TRBJ2-5; tentatively, D is TRBD2 (6 bases). The germline CDR1 and CDR2 sequences are SGHRS and YFSETQ. The CDR3 contains 15 residues. For the CDR3, the DNA is TGCGCCAGCAGCTCGCCCCGGGAGAGCCAACAGACCCAGTACTTC. Residues: CASSSPRESQQTQYF.

The chain joins TRBV9 to TRBJ2-5; D is unresolved. CDR1 is SGDLS and CDR2 is YYNGEE in the germline V gene. V was shortened by 4 bases and J by 5 bases, with 15 bases between the two germline ends. The CDR3 is made up of 14 amino acids. The CDR3 is CASSYQWTSETQYF. CDR3 DNA: TGTGCCAGCAGCTACCAATGGACGTCGGAGACCCAGTACTTC. Combining the CDR3 with reference TRBV9 and TRBJ2-5 gives the whole variable domain DSGVTQTPKHLITATGQRVTLRCSPRSGDLSVYWYQQSLDQGLQFLIQYYNGEERAKGNILERFSAQQFPDLHSELNLSSLELGDSALYFCASSYQWTSETQYFGPGTRLLVL.

The V gene is TRBV11-2, the J gene TRBJ2-7; 7 nucleotides line up with TRBD1. The CDR3 has 15 residues. Germline CDR1 reads SGHAT; CDR2 reads FQNNGV. V gave up 2 bases and J gave up 1 base; unmatched junction bases: 5. This chain's CDR3 is CASSLRLQGSYEQYF. In nucleotides, the CDR3 is TGTGCCAGCAGCTTACGATTACAGGGGTCCTACGAGCAGTACTTC.

The sample holds a few counts of this clonotype. The rearrangement links TRBV6-1 to TRBJ1-2; D ambiguous. The length of the CDR3 is 13 residues. V was trimmed by 6 bases and J by 3 bases, leaving 11 bases between them. In germline, CDR1 is MNHNS, CDR2 SASEGT. The CDR3 sequence: CASRAASYYGYTF. The DNA of the CDR3 is TGTGCCAGCAGGGCGGCCAGCTACTATGGCTACACCTTC.